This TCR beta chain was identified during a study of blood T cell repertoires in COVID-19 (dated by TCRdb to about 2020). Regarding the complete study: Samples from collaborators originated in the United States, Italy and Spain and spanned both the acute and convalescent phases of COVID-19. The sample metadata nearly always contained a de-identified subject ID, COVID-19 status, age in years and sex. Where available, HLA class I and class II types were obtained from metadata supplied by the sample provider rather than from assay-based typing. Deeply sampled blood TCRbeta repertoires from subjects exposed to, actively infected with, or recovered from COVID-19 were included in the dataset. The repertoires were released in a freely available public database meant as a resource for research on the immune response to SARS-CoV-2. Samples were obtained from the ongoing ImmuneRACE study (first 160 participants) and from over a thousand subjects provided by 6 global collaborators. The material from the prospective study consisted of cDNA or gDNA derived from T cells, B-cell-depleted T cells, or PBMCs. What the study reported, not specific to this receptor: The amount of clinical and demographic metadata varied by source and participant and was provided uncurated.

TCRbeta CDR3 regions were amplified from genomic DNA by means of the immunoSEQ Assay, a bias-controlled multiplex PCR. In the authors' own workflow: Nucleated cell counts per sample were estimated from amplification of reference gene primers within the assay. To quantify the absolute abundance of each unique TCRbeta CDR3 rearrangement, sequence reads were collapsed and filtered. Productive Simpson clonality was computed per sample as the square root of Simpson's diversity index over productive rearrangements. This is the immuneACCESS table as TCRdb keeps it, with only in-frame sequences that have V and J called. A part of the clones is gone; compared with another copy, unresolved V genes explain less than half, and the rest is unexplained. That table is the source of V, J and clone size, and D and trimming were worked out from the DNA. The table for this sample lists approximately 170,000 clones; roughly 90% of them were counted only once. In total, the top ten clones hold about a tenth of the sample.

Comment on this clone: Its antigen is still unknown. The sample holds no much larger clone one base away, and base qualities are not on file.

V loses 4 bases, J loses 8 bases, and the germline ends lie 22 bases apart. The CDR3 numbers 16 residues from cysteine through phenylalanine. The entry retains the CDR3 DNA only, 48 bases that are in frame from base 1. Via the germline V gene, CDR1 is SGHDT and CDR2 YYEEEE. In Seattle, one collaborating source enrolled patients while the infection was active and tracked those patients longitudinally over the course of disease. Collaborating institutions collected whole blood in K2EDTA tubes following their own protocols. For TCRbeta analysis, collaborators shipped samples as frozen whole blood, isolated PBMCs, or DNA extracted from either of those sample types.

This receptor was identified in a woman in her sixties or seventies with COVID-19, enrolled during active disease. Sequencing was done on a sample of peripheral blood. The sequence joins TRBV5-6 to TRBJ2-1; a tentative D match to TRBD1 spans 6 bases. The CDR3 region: CASSPGEPRRGDEQFF. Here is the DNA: TGTGCCAGCAGCCCTGGGGAGCCACGCAGGGGCGATGAGCAGTTCTTC.